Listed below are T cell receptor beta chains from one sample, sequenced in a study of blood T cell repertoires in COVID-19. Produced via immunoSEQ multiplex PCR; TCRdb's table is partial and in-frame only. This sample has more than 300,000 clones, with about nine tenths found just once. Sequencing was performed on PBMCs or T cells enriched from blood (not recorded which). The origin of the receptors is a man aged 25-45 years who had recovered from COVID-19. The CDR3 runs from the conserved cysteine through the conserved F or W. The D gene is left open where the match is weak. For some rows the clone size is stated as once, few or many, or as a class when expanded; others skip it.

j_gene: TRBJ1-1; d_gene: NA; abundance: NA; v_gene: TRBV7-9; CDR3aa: CASSDGPSTEAFF; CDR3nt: TGTGCCAGCAGCGATGGGCCATCCACTGAAGCTTTCTTT
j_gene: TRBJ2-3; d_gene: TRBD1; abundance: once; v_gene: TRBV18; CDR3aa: CASSPRAQGAGTDTQYF; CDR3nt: TGTGCCAGCTCACCGCGAGCCCAGGGGGCAGGCACAGATACGCAGTATTTT
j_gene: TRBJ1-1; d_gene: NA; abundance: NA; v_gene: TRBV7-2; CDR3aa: CASSSDRNTEAFF; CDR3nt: TGTGCCAGCAGCTCCGACAGGAACACTGAAGCTTTCTTT
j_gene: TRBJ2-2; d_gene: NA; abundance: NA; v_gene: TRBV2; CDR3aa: CASTQALYTGELFF; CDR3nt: TGTGCCAGCACCCAAGCCCTGTACACCGGGGAGCTGTTTTTT
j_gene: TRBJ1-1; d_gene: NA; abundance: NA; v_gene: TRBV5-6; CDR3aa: CASSTRQANTEAFF; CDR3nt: TGTGCCAGCAGCACTCGACAAGCAAACACTGAAGCTTTCTTT
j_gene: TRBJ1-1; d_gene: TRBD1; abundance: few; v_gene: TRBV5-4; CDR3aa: CASSLGDRGTEAFF; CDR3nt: TGTGCCAGCAGCTTGGGGGACAGGGGCACTGAAGCTTTCTTT
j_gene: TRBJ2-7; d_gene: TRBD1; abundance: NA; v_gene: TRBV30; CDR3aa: CAWTSGGTEQYF; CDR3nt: TGTGCCTGGACCTCAGGGGGTACCGAGCAGTACTTC
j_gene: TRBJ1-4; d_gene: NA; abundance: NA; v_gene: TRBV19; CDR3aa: CASSINSLPGSEKLFF; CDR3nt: TGTGCCAGTAGTATAAACAGCTTGCCGGGGAGTGAAAAACTGTTTTTT
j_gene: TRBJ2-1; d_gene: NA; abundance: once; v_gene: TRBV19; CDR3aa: CASSTPSSSYNEQFF; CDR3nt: TGTGCCAGTAGTACCCCATCTAGCTCCTACAATGAGCAGTTCTTC
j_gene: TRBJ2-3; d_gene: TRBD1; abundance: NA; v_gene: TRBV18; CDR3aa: CASSPTGITDTQYF; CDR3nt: TGTGCCAGCTCACCGACAGGGATCACAGATACGCAGTATTTT
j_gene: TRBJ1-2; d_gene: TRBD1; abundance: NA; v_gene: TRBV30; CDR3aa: CAWIQGQGLGYTF; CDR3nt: TGTGCCTGGATACAGGGACAGGGATTAGGCTACACCTTC
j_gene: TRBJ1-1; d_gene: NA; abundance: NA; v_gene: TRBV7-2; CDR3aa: CASSLGGGPLSGAFF; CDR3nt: TGTGCCAGCAGCTTAGGTGGAGGACCATTATCGGGAGCTTTCTTT
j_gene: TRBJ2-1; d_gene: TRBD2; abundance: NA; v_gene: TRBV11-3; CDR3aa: CASSPGAGNEQFF; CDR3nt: TGTGCCAGCAGCCCGGGAGCGGGGAATGAGCAGTTCTTC
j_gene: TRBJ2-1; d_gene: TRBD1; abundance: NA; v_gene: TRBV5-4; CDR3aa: CASSLGDRVVDNEQFF; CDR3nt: TGTGCCAGCAGCTTGGGAGACAGGGTAGTGGACAATGAGCAGTTCTTC
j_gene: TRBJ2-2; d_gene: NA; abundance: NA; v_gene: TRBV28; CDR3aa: CASSFIGELFF; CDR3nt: TGTGCCAGCAGTTTTATCGGGGAGCTGTTTTTT
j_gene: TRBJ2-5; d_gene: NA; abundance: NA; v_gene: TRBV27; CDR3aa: CASSRPGHSETQYF; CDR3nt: TGTGCCAGCAGTAGACCCGGACATTCGGAGACCCAGTACTTC
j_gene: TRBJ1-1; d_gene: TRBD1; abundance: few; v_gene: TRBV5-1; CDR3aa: CASSFAGQHTEAFF; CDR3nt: TGCGCCAGCAGCTTCGCGGGACAGCACACTGAAGCTTTCTTT
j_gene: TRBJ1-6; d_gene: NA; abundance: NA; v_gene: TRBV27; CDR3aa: CASTKGQLESPLHF; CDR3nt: TGTGCCAGCACAAAAGGGCAACTAGAATCACCCCTCCACTTT
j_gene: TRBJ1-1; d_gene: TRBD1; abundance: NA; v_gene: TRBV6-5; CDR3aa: CASRPGQGSKTEAFF; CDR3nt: TGTGCCAGCAGACCGGGACAGGGGTCAAAGACTGAAGCTTTCTTT
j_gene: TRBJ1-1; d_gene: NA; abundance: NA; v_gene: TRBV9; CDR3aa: CASSGLNTEAFF; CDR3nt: TGTGCCAGCAGCGGACTTAACACTGAAGCTTTCTTT